A selection of T cell receptor beta chains follows, all from one sample in a study of shared clonotypes between healthy human individuals. Only in-frame clones appear in the TCRdb table, and some are missing; sequencing was by immunoSEQ multiplex PCR. This sample has 450,000 to 500,000 clones, with 76% found just once. Sequencing was carried out using PBMCs. These receptor sequences come from a woman aged 40 to 50 in good health. Some clones in this sample may be carry-over from other donors' samples. The CDR3 runs from the conserved cysteine through the conserved F or W. D genes are given only for firm matches. Expanded clones get a size class; other rows say once, few or many, or leave the size out.

v_call	d_call	clone_size	j_call	cdr3_aa	cdr3_nt
TRBV19	.	.	TRBJ1-5	CASSIDRGGGTQHF	TGTGCCAGTAGTATAGATCGGGGCGGCGGGACCCAGCATTTT
TRBV18	TRBD2	.	TRBJ2-5	CASSPLLGGTQETQYF	TGTGCCAGCTCACCCCTCCTGGGAGGGACGCAAGAGACCCAGTACTTC
TRBV7-8	TRBD1	.	TRBJ2-1	CASSPLEDREFDEQFF	TGTGCCAGCAGCCCGCTGGAGGACAGGGAGTTTGATGAGCAGTTCTTC
TRBV6-6	TRBD2	once	TRBJ2-7	CASSYSSGRAAEQYF	TGTGCCAGCAGTTACTCTAGCGGGAGGGCCGCCGAGCAGTACTTC
TRBV11-2	TRBD2	.	TRBJ2-7	CASSLASGSSYEQYF	TGTGCCAGCAGCTTAGCTAGCGGCAGCTCCTACGAGCAGTACTTC
TRBV6-1	TRBD1	.	TRBJ2-7	CASSLLWDRGEQYF	TGTGCCAGCAGTCTTTTATGGGACAGGGGCGAGCAGTACTTC
TRBV27	.	many	TRBJ2-7	CASSLSGPLNEQYF	TGTGCCAGCAGTTTATCCGGGCCGCTTAACGAGCAGTACTTC
TRBV5-4	.	.	TRBJ2-1	CASSAGGITDEQFF	TGTGCCAGCAGCGCGGGCGGGATAACCGATGAGCAGTTCTTC
TRBV18	TRBD1	.	TRBJ2-5	CASSRTGGYETQYF	TGTGCCAGCTCGAGGACAGGGGGCTATGAGACCCAGTACTTC
TRBV2	TRBD1	.	TRBJ1-2	CASKRGDTGGYGYTF	TGTGCCAGCAAAAGGGGGGACACAGGGGGATATGGCTACACCTTC
TRBV6-6	TRBD2	once	TRBJ2-6	CASSLREAGANVLTF	TGTGCCAGCAGCCTTCGGGAGGCTGGGGCCAACGTCCTGACTTTC
TRBV18	.	.	TRBJ1-2	CASSSYTDSSYGYTF	TGTGCCAGCTCGTCTTATACAGATTCCTCCTATGGCTACACCTTC
TRBV19	.	.	TRBJ2-1	CASSTTRAEQFF	TGTGCCAGTAGTACCACCAGGGCTGAGCAGTTCTTC
TRBV10-2	.	.	TRBJ1-4	CASSESGEGEKLFF	TGCGCCAGCAGTGAGTCAGGGGAAGGTGAAAAACTGTTTTTT
TRBV15	TRBD2	.	TRBJ2-1	CATSRDGTSAYNEQFF	TGTGCCACCAGCAGGGACGGGACTAGCGCCTACAATGAGCAGTTCTTC
TRBV19	.	.	TRBJ2-3	CASSIEGLITDTQYF	TGTGCCAGTAGTATCGAGGGATTAATAACAGATACGCAGTATTTT
TRBV2	TRBD1	.	TRBJ2-2	CALDRDQTGELFF	TGTGCCCTGGACAGGGATCAAACCGGGGAGCTGTTTTTT
TRBV29-1	TRBD1	.	TRBJ2-7	CSVTPIQGALDEQYF	TGCAGCGTTACGCCAATACAGGGGGCGCTTGACGAGCAGTACTTC
TRBV10-3	.	.	TRBJ2-1	CAISESTSWGGEQFF	TGTGCCATCAGTGAGTCAACTAGCTGGGGTGGTGAGCAGTTCTTC
TRBV7-3	.	.	TRBJ1-3	CASSASSGNTIYF	TGTGCCAGCTCGGCGAGCTCTGGAAACACCATATATTTT
TRBV2	TRBD2	.	TRBJ2-5	CAGTRGSETQYF	TGTGCCGGTACTCGCGGGAGTGAGACCCAGTACTTC
TRBV7-9	.	.	TRBJ1-4	CASSMGHYSTNEKLFF	TGTGCCAGCAGCATGGGACACTATTCAACTAATGAAAAACTGTTTTTT
TRBV5-1	.	.	TRBJ2-7	CASSLDSPRYEQYF	TGCGCCAGCAGCTTGGATAGCCCCCGTTACGAGCAGTACTTC
TRBV7-2	TRBD2	.	TRBJ2-5	CASSPILAANQETQYF	TGTGCCAGCAGCCCTATACTAGCGGCCAACCAAGAGACCCAGTACTTC
TRBV4-3	.	.	TRBJ2-5	CASSQDYGQNQETQYF	TGCGCCAGCAGCCAAGATTACGGGCAGAATCAAGAGACCCAGTACTTC
TRBV2	TRBD2	.	TRBJ2-7	CASSLFGTSGSGEQYF	TGTGCCAGCAGCCTGTTTGGGACTAGCGGGAGTGGAGAGCAGTACTTC
TRBV11-2	.	.	TRBJ2-5	CASSPGPAGETQYF	TGTGCCAGCAGCCCGGGACCAGCCGGAGAGACCCAGTACTTC
TRBV27	.	few	TRBJ1-5	CASSRGGQPQHF	TGTGCCAGCAGCCGTGGCGGGCAGCCCCAGCATTTT
TRBV30	.	few	TRBJ2-7	CAWSGTGDYEQYF	TGTGCCTGGAGTGGAACTGGGGACTACGAGCAGTACTTC
TRBV5-1	TRBD2	.	TRBJ2-1	CASSLRAGGDSSYNEQFF	TGCGCCAGCAGCTTGAGGGCGGGAGGGGATAGCTCCTACAATGAGCAGTTCTTC
TRBV28	TRBD2	.	TRBJ2-3	CASSFPTSGRSRVTDTQYF	TGTGCCAGCAGTTTTCCGACTAGCGGGAGATCTCGTGTCACAGATACGCAGTATTTT
TRBV5-1	TRBD2	few	TRBJ2-3	CASSLAAGGPVDTQYF	TGCGCCAGCAGCTTGGCAGCGGGAGGGCCTGTGGATACGCAGTATTTT